Sequencing of this T cell receptor (beta chain) was carried out in a study of cytomegalovirus exposure and HLA in healthy donors. Overall study findings and caveats: Overall, roughly 160 TCR beta chains were annotated as cytomegalovirus-associated.

This CDR3 contains 14 residues. Per the germline V gene, CDR1 is SGHTS and CDR2 is YDEGEE. Deletions cut 3 bases from V and 9 bases from J, with 19 bases between. As for this clone: Its target is unknown.

The PCR ran on 60 Vbeta and 13 Jbeta primers. Clones were sequenced by immunoSEQ multiplex PCR, and TCRdb holds only the in-frame ones, with some missing. Among roughly 96,000 clones listed, under 85% were seen once. This TCR was sampled from a female donor in good health and CMV-seropositive. Sequences were obtained from PBMCs. This chain uses TRBV5-8 with TRBJ2-7; TRBD1 might be the D (7 bases). CDR3 nucleotides: TGTGCCAGCAGCTGGAGGGACAGCCCTTTTGGGCAGTACTTC. The encoded protein is CASSWRDSPFGQYF.